The rows below give T cell receptor beta chains drawn from one sample of a study of monozygotic twins with inflammatory bowel disease. TCRdb re-analyzed the 5' RACE reads; it lists each CDR3 protein once, without DNA. In total, the table holds around 230,000 distinct CDR3 sequences. The sequencing sample was made of blood. All receptors come from a human donor with ulcerative colitis or Crohn's disease, or a healthy co-twin of an affected twin (not recorded which). Both conserved end residues are part of each CDR3. The order of the fields is V gene, CDR3 length, J gene, CDR3 protein.

TRBV7-9	15	TRBJ1-2	CASSSGAAGHYGYTF
TRBV3-1	16	TRBJ2-3	CASSPPGRSSTDTQYF
TRBV6-1	15	TRBJ2-7	CASSERGGLGYEQYF
TRBV20-1	16	TRBJ2-5	CSAHKENRLPPETQYF
TRBV5-5	15	TRBJ1-1	CASSLVSRVGTEAFF
TRBV5-4	14	TRBJ1-2	CASSLRGSNYGYTF
TRBV15	15	TRBJ2-7	CATSRDANGAYEQYF
TRBV18	12	TRBJ2-7	CASSPTDYEQYF
TRBV6-5	15	TRBJ1-3	CASSYPPGQGNTIYF
TRBV4-1	19	TRBJ1-5	CASSQVSTGRGYSNQPQHF
TRBV11-2	17	TRBJ1-3	CASSLVPGAISGNTIYF
TRBV10-3	14	TRBJ1-4	CAISEGGRRGKLFF
TRBV5-1	15	TRBJ2-3	CASSFQGGRTDTQYF
TRBV13	13	TRBJ1-4	CASSKQGWEKLFF
TRBV20-1	13	TRBJ2-5	CSAKSGGGETQYF
TRBV7-3	16	TRBJ2-3	CASSLKPGQGGDTQYF
TRBV6-4	13	TRBJ2-3	CASRPTNTDTQYF
TRBV5-4	15	TRBJ2-2	CASSLGLWSDGELFF
TRBV2	14	TRBJ2-7	CASSDRGGAYEQYF
TRBV12-3/TRBV12-4	16	TRBJ2-7	CASSKVGVLSSYEQYF
TRBV11-2	15	TRBJ2-1	CASSSPRQRGYEQFF
TRBV7-6	17	TRBJ2-3	CASSQPAPLLGTDTQYF
TRBV9	15	TRBJ2-5	CASSRDTTGQETQYF
TRBV20-1	15	TRBJ2-7	CSASPPTGKEDEQYF
TRBV6-5	15	TRBJ1-4	CASSYSRTENEKLFF
TRBV20-1	14	TRBJ1-2	CSASPLTGLGGYTF
TRBV5-1	15	TRBJ1-5	CASSLQTGPNQPQHF
TRBV5-1	14	TRBJ2-5	CASSWRTPPRTQYF
TRBV2	14	TRBJ2-5	CASSKDRGRETQYF
TRBV9	15	TRBJ2-2	CASSEGVPGAGELFF
TRBV5-1	17	TRBJ2-3	CASSYSRRGLAADTQYF
TRBV7-2	17	TRBJ2-1	CASSRPSSGGSYNEQFF
TRBV12-3/TRBV12-4	14	TRBJ1-6	CASSIQGADSPLHF
TRBV11-2	14	TRBJ2-7	CASSLLSLTYEQYF
TRBV3-1	16	TRBJ2-7	CASSQGSSGRGYEQYF
TRBV20-1	15	TRBJ2-5	CSARGSSSGLETQYF
TRBV5-1	14	TRBJ2-7	CASSPGLSQLEQYF
TRBV12-3/TRBV12-4	13	TRBJ2-7	CASSRQITYEQYF
TRBV11-2	15	TRBJ1-2	CASSSPGGEGYGYTF
TRBV20-1	14	TRBJ1-6	CSARTGLRYSPLHF
TRBV12-3/TRBV12-4	12	TRBJ1-1	CASSWPNTEAFF